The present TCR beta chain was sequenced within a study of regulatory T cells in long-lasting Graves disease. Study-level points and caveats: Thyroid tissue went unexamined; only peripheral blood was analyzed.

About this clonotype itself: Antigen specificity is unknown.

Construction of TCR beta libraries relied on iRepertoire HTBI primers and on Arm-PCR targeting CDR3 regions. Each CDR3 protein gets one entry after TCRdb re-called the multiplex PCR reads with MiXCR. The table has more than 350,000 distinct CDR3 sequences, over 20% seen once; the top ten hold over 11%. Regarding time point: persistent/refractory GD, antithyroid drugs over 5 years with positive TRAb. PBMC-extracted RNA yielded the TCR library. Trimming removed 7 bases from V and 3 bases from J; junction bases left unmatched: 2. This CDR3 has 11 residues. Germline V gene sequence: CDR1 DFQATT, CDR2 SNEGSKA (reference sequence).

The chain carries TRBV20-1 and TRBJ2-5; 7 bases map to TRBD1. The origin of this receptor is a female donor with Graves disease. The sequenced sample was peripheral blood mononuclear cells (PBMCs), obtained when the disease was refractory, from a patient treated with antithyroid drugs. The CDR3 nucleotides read TGCAGTGGCCAGGGGGAAGAGACCCAGTACTTC. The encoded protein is CSGQGEETQYF.